This T cell receptor (beta chain) appears in the sequencing data of a study of OX40 agonist ivuxolimab in advanced cancers. Regarding the complete study: Ivuxolimab was a fully human IgG2 agonistic monoclonal antibody targeting the costimulatory receptor OX40 (CD134). Intravenous ivuxolimab was administered to patients every 2 weeks at six dose levels: 0.01, 0.1, 0.3, 1.5, 3 and 10 mg/kg. Of the roughly 51 dose-escalation patients, hepatocellular carcinoma was present in roughly 19, melanoma in some 15, renal cell carcinoma in 9 and head and neck cancer in 9. In the dose-escalation cohort, 65% to 85% of patients were male, and the mean age was 60 years with a range of roughly 20 to 85. Patients were allowed to have had prior anti-PD-1, anti-PD-L1 or anti-CTLA-4 therapy, and approximately 40% of the dose-escalation patients had been treated with checkpoint inhibitors. Three dose-escalation patients achieved partial responses, one with hepatocellular carcinoma and two with cutaneous melanoma. The point of sequencing TCRbeta in the periphery was to test whether ivuxolimab changed TCR sequence diversity and drove clonal T-cell expansion. The monotherapy dose-escalation portion (N of about 50 patients) of the phase I ivuxolimab trial is reported in the paper. The research as a whole found: At doses of 0.1 to 3.0 mg/kg, clonal expansion of both CD4+ and CD8+ blood T cells was observed from baseline to week 6. After ivuxolimab, CD8+ T cells had more expanded clones than CD4+ T cells on average. Low levels of normalized T-cell clonal expansion were also seen in some nonresponding patients. Which antigens the clonally expanded peripheral T cells were specific for was not determined. In the 0.1-3.0 mg/kg groups, partial responders were among the patients with the lowest normalized peripheral clonal expansion, particularly in CD8+ T cells.

A word on this clone: The target of this receptor is not known. Per-base qualities were not stored, and no clone one base away is much larger.

To sequence the TCRbeta CDR3 region, genomic DNA was isolated from the sorted cells. TCRbeta CDR3 regions were sequenced using the immunoSEQ Assay. TCRdb retrieved this table from immuneACCESS and kept in-frame rearrangements only. Not all clones are present; in checked studies, unresolved V genes account for under half, and no reason is known for the remainder. The sample contains 25,000 or so clones, 83% of them found a single time. 10% to 15% of the sample is taken by the ten largest. The trial excluded patients who had a history of autoimmune disease or were on systemic immunosuppression. Peripheral blood for TCR sequencing was collected from all dose cohorts at baseline, on cycle 4 day 1, and on cycle 7 day 1. Samples were obtained from an open-label, multicenter, first-in-human phase I dose-escalation trial of ivuxolimab. Adults with locally advanced or metastatic head and neck squamous cell, hepatocellular, melanoma or renal cell carcinoma were enrolled in the trial. CD4+ and CD8+ T cells were sorted separately from peripheral blood before TCR sequencing.

The CDR3, from cysteine to phenylalanine, totals 16 residues. The read is trimmed to its CDR3 DNA, 48 bases read in frame from base 1. Trimming removed 6 bases from V and 7 bases from J, leaving 20 bases between the germline ends. CDR1 SGHNT and CDR2 YYREEE were looked up in the germline V gene (reference sequence). The receptor comes from an adult with an advanced solid tumor such as melanoma, head and neck, liver or kidney cancer. The chain is made from TRBV5-4 and TRBJ1-6, with a weak D call of TRBD1 (5 bases match). The specimen was CD4+ or CD8+ T cells sorted from blood, collected in a trial of the OX40 agonist ivuxolimab. At the DNA level, the sequence is TGTGCCAGCACCCGGTGGGGGACTGATTACAATTCACCCCTCCACTTT. This is translated as CASTRWGTDYNSPLHF. Supplemented by the reference TRBV5-4 and TRBJ1-6 proteins around the CDR3, the complete variable domain is ETGVTQSPTHLIKTRGQQVTLRCSSQSGHNTVSWYQQALGQGPQFIFQYYREEENGRGNFPPRFSGLQFPNYSSELNVNALELDDSALYLCASTRWGTDYNSPLHFGNGTRLTVT.